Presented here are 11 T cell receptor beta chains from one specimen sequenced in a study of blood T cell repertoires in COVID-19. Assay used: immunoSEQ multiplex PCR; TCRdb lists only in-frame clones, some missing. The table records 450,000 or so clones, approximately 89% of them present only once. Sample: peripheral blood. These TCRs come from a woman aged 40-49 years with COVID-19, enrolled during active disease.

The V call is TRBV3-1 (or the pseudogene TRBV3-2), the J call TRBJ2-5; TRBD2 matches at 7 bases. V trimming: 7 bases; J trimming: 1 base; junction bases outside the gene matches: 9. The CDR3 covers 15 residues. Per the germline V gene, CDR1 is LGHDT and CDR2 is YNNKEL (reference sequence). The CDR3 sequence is CASTDGGRGQETQYF. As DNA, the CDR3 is TGTGCCAGCACGGATGGGGGGAGGGGCCAAGAGACCCAGTACTTC.

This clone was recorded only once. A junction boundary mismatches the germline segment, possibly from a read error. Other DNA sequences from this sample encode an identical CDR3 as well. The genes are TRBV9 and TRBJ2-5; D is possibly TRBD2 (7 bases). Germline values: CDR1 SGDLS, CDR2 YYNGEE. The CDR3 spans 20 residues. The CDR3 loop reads CASSGLKGGALLGEQETQYF. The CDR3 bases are TGTGCCAGCAGCGGCCTAAAGGGGGGGGCCCTGCTCGGGGAACAAGAGACCCAATACTTC.

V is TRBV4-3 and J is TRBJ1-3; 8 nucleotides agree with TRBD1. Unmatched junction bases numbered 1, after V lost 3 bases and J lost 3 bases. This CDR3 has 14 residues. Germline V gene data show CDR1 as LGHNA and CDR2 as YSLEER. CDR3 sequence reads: CASSHGTGGNTIYF. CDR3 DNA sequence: TGCGCCAGCAGCCATGGGACAGGTGGAAACACCATATATTTT.

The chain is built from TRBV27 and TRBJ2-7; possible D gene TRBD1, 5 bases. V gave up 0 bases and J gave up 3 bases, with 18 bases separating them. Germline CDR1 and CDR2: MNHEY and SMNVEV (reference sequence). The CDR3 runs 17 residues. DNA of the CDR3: TGTGCCAGCAGTTTATCGATGGGGCGACTTTTGATCTACGAGCAGTACTTC. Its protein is CASSLSMGRLLIYEQYF.

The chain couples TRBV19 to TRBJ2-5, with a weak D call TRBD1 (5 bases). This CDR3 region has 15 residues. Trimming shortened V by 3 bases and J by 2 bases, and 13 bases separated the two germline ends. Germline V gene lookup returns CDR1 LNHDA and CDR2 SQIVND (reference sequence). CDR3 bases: TGTGCCAGTAGTATCTCGGCAGGGCCGCAAGAGACCCAGTACTTC. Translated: CASSISAGPQETQYF.

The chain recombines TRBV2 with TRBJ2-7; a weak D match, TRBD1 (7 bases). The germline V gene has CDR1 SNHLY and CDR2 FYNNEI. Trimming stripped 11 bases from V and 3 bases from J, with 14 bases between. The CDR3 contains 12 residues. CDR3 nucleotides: TGTGCCGGGGGGACAGAGCACTACGAGCAGTACTTC. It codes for CAGGTEHYEQYF.

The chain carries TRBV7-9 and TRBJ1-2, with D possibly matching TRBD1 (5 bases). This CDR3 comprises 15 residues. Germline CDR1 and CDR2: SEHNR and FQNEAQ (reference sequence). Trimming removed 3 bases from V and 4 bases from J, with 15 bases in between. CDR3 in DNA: TGTGCCAGCAGCTTCTCTCCGGGACTCACCTATGGCTACACCTTC. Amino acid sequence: CASSFSPGLTYGYTF. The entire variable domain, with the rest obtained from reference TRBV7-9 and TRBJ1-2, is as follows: DTGVSQNPRHKITKRGQNVTFRCDPISEHNRLYWYRQTLGQGPEFLTYFQNEAQLEKSRLLSDRFSAERPKGSFSTLEIQRTEQGDSAMYLCASSFSPGLTYGYTFGSGTRLTVV.

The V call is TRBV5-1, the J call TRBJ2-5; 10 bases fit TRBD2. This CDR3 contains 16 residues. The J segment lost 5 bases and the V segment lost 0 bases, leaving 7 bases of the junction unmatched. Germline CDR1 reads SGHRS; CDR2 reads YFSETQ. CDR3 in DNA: TGCGCCAGCAGCTTGGCCCCTAGCGGGAGCGGGGAGACCCAGTACTTC. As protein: CASSLAPSGSGETQYF.

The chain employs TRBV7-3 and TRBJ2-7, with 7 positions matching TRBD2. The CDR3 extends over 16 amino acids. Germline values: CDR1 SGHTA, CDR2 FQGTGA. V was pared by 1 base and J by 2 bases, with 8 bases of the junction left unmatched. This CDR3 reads CASSLIRASGAYEQYF. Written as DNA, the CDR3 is TGTGCCAGCAGCTTAATTAGGGCTAGCGGAGCCTACGAGCAGTACTTC.

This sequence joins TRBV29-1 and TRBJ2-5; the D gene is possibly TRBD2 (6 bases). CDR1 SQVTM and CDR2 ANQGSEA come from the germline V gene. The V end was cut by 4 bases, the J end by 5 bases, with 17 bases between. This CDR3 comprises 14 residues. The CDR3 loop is CSVGYAAGSETQYF. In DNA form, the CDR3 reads TGCAGCGTTGGATACGCAGCGGGTAGCGAGACCCAGTACTTC.

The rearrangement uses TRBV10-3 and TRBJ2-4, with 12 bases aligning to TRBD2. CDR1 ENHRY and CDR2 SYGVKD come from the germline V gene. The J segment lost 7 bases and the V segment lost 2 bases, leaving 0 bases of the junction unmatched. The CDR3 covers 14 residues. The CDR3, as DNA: TGTGCCATCAGTGAGGGACTAGCGGGGAACATTCAGTACTTC. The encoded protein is CAISEGLAGNIQYF.